The 28 T cell receptor beta chains below were found in one sample sequenced in a study of blood T cell repertoires in COVID-19. Only in-frame clones appear in the TCRdb table, and some are missing; sequencing was by immunoSEQ multiplex PCR. Here the sample spans about 230,000 clones, approximately 80% being singletons. Sequencing used peripheral blood. The source is a woman aged 50 to 60 with acute or convalescent COVID-19.

The V and J genes are TRBV14 and TRBJ1-2; D is ambiguous. This CDR3 has 15 amino acids. In germline, CDR1 is SGHDN, CDR2 FVKESK. Trimming took 1 base from V and 9 from J, leaving 18 bases between them. The CDR3 spells CASSQGQTAGVSYTF. CDR3 in DNA: TGTGCCAGCAGCCAAGGGCAGACCGCCGGGGTTAGCTACACCTTC.

V usage is TRBV6-5 and J usage is TRBJ2-1; no firm D call. Germline V gene lookup returns CDR1 MNHEY and CDR2 SVGAGI. The CDR3 contains 15 residues. V lost 6 bases and J 0 bases, leaving 12 bases between the germline ends. DNA of the CDR3: TGTGCCAGCAGAAGAATAGAAAGCTCCTACAATGAGCAGTTCTTC. Protein product: CASRRIESSYNEQFF.

This chain connects TRBV7-8 to TRBJ1-4; no firm D call. The CDR3 spans 15 residues. CDR1 is SGHVS, CDR2 FQNEAQ, per germline. Trimming pared 3 bases from V and 0 bases from J, leaving 8 bases between. CDR3 in DNA: TGTGCCAGCAGCTTGAGTACTGCAACTAATGAAAAACTGTTTTTT. It encodes CASSLSTATNEKLFF.

This clone was recorded only once. The chain couples TRBV19 to TRBJ1-2; D gene unclear. The CDR3 spans 14 residues. Germline values: CDR1 LNHDA, CDR2 SQIVND (reference sequence). V was trimmed by 6 bases and J by 4 bases, leaving 15 bases between them. The CDR3 loop is CASSGLLSAYGYTF. Here the CDR3 DNA reads TGTGCCAGTAGCGGACTCTTGAGTGCCTATGGCTACACCTTC.

V usage is TRBV13 and J usage is TRBJ2-5, with D tentatively TRBD2 (6 bases). Trimming removed 5 bases at V and 2 bases at J, with 18 bases between. The V gene's germline CDR1 is PRHDT and CDR2 FYEKMQ (reference sequence). This CDR3 has 16 amino acids. CDR3 nucleotides: TGTGCCAGCAGCCCCCCGGAGGCGGAGGGGCAAGAGACCCAGTACTTC. It codes for CASSPPEAEGQETQYF.

The rearrangement joins TRBV5-6 to TRBJ1-1, with a weak D call TRBD1 (5 bases). The CDR3 has 16 residues. The germline V and J ends were trimmed by 1 base and 0 bases, with 13 bases remaining between them. The germline gives CDR1 SGHDT, CDR2 YYEEEE. The DNA of the CDR3 is TGTGCCAGCAGCTTGCTTTCGGGGGTTTTGAACACTGAAGCTTTCTTT. Protein product: CASSLLSGVLNTEAFF.

The rearrangement uses TRBV7-2 and TRBJ2-7, with 9 positions matching TRBD2. From germline, CDR1 is SGHTA and CDR2 FQGNSA. V was clipped by 0 bases and J by 0 bases; unmatched bases: 3. CDR3 length equals 16 residues. The CDR3 DNA reads TGTGCCAGCAGCTTAGCCCCTAGCGGGGTCTCCTACGAGCAGTACTTC. Translation gives CASSLAPSGVSYEQYF.

The rearrangement links TRBV4-1 to TRBJ1-2; 7 bases match TRBD1. This CDR3 has 14 residues. The germline gives CDR1 MGHRA, CDR2 YSYEKL. With 2 bases clipped from V and 4 bases from J, the junction kept 4 bases outside the gene matches. Here the CDR3 DNA reads TGCGCCAGCAGCCAACCAGGGGGGCTCTATGGCTACACCTTC. Its protein product is CASSQPGGLYGYTF.

This sequence joins TRBV19 and TRBJ2-7; 10 positions agree with TRBD1. The CDR3 is 16 residues long. CDR1 is LNHDA, CDR2 SQIVND, per germline (reference sequence). J lost 4 bases, V lost 6 bases, and 12 bases had no gene match. The chain's CDR3 is CASSQGMGTGVYEQYF. The CDR3 DNA is TGTGCCAGTAGCCAAGGGATGGGGACAGGGGTTTACGAGCAGTACTTC.

V gene TRBV6-6 combines with J gene TRBJ1-4; tentatively, D is TRBD1 (5 bases). Trimming removed 4 bases at V and 8 bases at J, with 14 bases between. CDR1 MNHNY and CDR2 SVGAGI come from the germline V gene (reference sequence). This CDR3 region has 14 residues. The CDR3 loop is CASSSGREGEKLFF. The CDR3 coding sequence is TGTGCCAGCAGTTCCGGCAGGGAAGGAGAAAAACTGTTTTTT.

The CDR3, as DNA: TGTGCCAGCAGCCACTACAGGCCCCGTACAGGTGAAAAACTGTTTTTT. Translation gives CASSHYRPRTGEKLFF. The chain combines TRBV3-1 (or the pseudogene TRBV3-2) with TRBJ1-4; a weak D match, TRBD1 (5 bases). The CDR3 covers 16 residues. V shed 3 bases and J shed 7 bases, with 18 bases lying between them. Germline values: CDR1 LGHDT, CDR2 YNNKEL (reference sequence).

The genes are TRBV28 and TRBJ1-4; D may be TRBD1 (6 bases). Trimming cost V 8 bases and J 8 bases, with 12 bases left between them. Germline CDR1 and CDR2: MDHEN and SYDVKM. The CDR3 has 12 amino acids. The CDR3 here is CASAQRGEKLFF. The CDR3 nucleotides are TGTGCCAGCGCCCAAAGGGGGGAAAAACTGTTTTTT.

The chain employs TRBV24-1 and TRBJ2-3; D gene uncertain. Per the germline V gene, CDR1 is KGHDR and CDR2 is SFDVKD. CDR3 length: 14 amino acids. Between the trimmed V and J ends, which lost 5 bases and 8 bases, there was a span of 16 bases. The CDR3 DNA follows: TGTGCCACCAGTGCCCCGGCAGGATTCAGTACGCAGTATTTT. It specifies CATSAPAGFSTQYF.

The chain links TRBV4-3 to TRBJ1-2, with D uncertain. V lost 1 base and J 1 base, leaving 16 bases between the germline ends. CDR3 length: 17 amino acids. Looked up from germline, CDR1 is LGHNA and CDR2 is YSLEER. CDR3 in amino acids: CASSQAPRREFNYGYTF. CDR3 bases: TGCGCCAGCAGCCAAGCTCCAAGAAGGGAGTTTAACTATGGCTACACCTTC.

The chain carries TRBV6-5 and TRBJ1-2; the match to TRBD1 covers 7 bases. Germline CDR1 MNHEY, CDR2 SVGAGI. The CDR3 runs to 13 residues. V gave up 2 bases and J gave up 4 bases; unmatched junction bases: 1. CDR3 nucleotides: TGTGCCAGCAGTTACGAGGGGGCCTATGGCTACACCTTC. Residues: CASSYEGAYGYTF.

J is TRBJ2-2 and V is TRBV6-1; D may be TRBD1 (5 bases). The CDR3 runs to 17 residues. Germline V lookup: CDR1 MNHNS, CDR2 SASEGT. Trimming shortened V by 3 bases and J by 4 bases, and 18 bases separated the two germline ends. For the CDR3, the DNA is TGTGCCAGCAGTGACTTCCGAATTCAGGGTTCCACCGGGGAGCTGTTTTTT. Translation: CASSDFRIQGSTGELFF.

CDR3 sequence reads: CASSRVQGYSGANVLTF. Here the CDR3 DNA reads TGTGCCAGTAGTAGGGTCCAGGGATACTCTGGGGCCAACGTCCTGACTTTC. The V and J genes are TRBV19 and TRBJ2-6; D might be TRBD1 (5 bases). Germline V gene data show CDR1 as LNHDA and CDR2 as SQIVND (reference sequence). The V gene lost 4 bases and the J gene lost 0 bases, with 13 bases spanning the gap. The CDR3 is made up of 17 amino acids. The full variable domain, completed using reference TRBV19 and TRBJ2-6, is DGGITQSPKYLFRKEGQNVTLSCEQNLNHDAMYWYRQDPGQGLRLIYYSQIVNDFQKGDIAEGYSVSREKKESFPLTVTSAQKNPTAFYLCASSRVQGYSGANVLTFGAGSRLTVL.

This clone has only one observation. The chain joins TRBV24-1 to TRBJ2-1; D unresolved. CDR3 length equals 14 residues. V was clipped by 4 bases and J by 5 bases, with 11 bases between them. From germline, CDR1 is KGHDR and CDR2 SFDVKD. CDR3 DNA sequence: TGTGCCACCAGTGACACTGATCTACACAATGAGCAGTTCTTC. Its translation: CATSDTDLHNEQFF.

V and J are TRBV14 and TRBJ1-4; TRBD1 agrees at 8 bases. The CDR3 covers 19 residues. The ends lost 4 bases at V and 7 bases at J; junction bases unmatched: 20. Germline V gene sequence: CDR1 SGHDN, CDR2 FVKESK. CDR3 sequence (DNA): TGTGCCAGCAGCCTTCGCCGACGGACAGGGTCTGGTCGCGTTGAAAAACTGTTTTTT. It encodes CASSLRRRTGSGRVEKLFF.

At least ten counts were recorded for this clone. V and J are TRBV5-1 and TRBJ2-2; 9 bases fit TRBD2. Losses at the gene ends were 2 bases for V and 2 bases for J; bases not matched to a gene: 4. This CDR3 contains 16 residues. Germline CDR1 and CDR2: SGHRS and YFSETQ. The CDR3 nucleotides are TGCGCCAGCAGCTTCTCCGGGACTAGCAACACCGGGGAGCTGTTTTTT. Translating gives CASSFSGTSNTGELFF.

The V and J genes are TRBV6-4 and TRBJ2-3, with TRBD1 as a possible D gene (5 bases). Germline V gene sequence: CDR1 MRHNA, CDR2 SNTAGT. The CDR3 is 16 amino acids. The V and J ends lost 3 bases and 3 bases respectively, with 16 bases between them. CDR3: CASSELVRVLTDTQYF. The CDR3 nucleotides read TGTGCCAGCAGTGAGTTGGTCAGGGTTTTAACAGATACGCAGTATTTT.

This chain connects TRBV4-1 to TRBJ1-1; a possible D gene is TRBD1 (6 bases). This CDR3 spans 15 amino acids. V lost 0 bases and J lost 6, with 14 bases in between. Looked up from germline, CDR1 is MGHRA and CDR2 is YSYEKL. The CDR3 here is CASSQEAGAGAEAFF. CDR3 nucleotide sequence: TGCGCCAGCAGCCAAGAGGCAGGGGCCGGCGCTGAAGCTTTCTTT.

A single count supports this clone. The chain recombines TRBV6-5 with TRBJ2-2, with D hard to call. The CDR3 length is 15 residues. The germline V and J ends were trimmed by 2 bases and 0 bases, with 7 bases remaining between them. The V gene's germline CDR1 is MNHEY and CDR2 SVGAGI. CDR3 protein: CASSYEHPNTGELFF. The CDR3 nucleotides are TGTGCCAGCAGTTACGAACATCCGAACACCGGGGAGCTGTTTTTT.

The chain is built from TRBV9 and TRBJ2-7, with 9 bases identical to TRBD1. V shed 3 bases and J 6 bases; nucleotides not matched to a gene: 4. The CDR3 totals 13 residues. Germline values: CDR1 SGDLS, CDR2 YYNGEE. CDR3 sequence: CASSAGQGSEQYF. The DNA of the CDR3 is TGTGCCAGCAGCGCCGGACAGGGGTCCGAGCAGTACTTC.

The chain uses TRBV24-1 and TRBJ1-5; D is possibly TRBD1 (6 bases). The CDR3 totals 13 residues. V was pared by 5 bases and J by 10 bases, with 14 bases between. Germline values: CDR1 KGHDR, CDR2 SFDVKD. DNA of the CDR3: TGTGCCACCAGTGGGGGGCCCCTCCTACCCCAGCATTTT. Protein product: CATSGGPLLPQHF.

J is TRBJ2-2 and V is TRBV24-1; 7 nucleotides match TRBD2. CDR3 length equals 18 residues. The trim removed 4 bases at V and 4 bases at J, leaving 14 bases unmatched. Germline V gene data show CDR1 as KGHDR and CDR2 as SFDVKD. The CDR3 sequence: CATSDYYATGRATGELFF. CDR3 DNA sequence: TGTGCCACCAGTGACTATTACGCGACGGGGAGGGCCACCGGGGAGCTGTTTTTT.

V usage is TRBV28 and J usage is TRBJ2-7, with TRBD1 identical over 10 bases. The V and J ends lost 8 bases and 2 bases, in that order; junction bases with no gene match: 9. CDR1 is MDHEN and CDR2 is SYDVKM in the germline V gene. The CDR3 is 15 amino acids. DNA for the CDR3: TGTGCCAGCTTAACCGGGACAGGGGTTCCCTACGAGCAGTACTTC. Amino acid sequence: CASLTGTGVPYEQYF.

This clone came up a few times. This rearrangement joins TRBV27 to TRBJ1-5; weak D call: TRBD1 (6 bases). The CDR3 extends over 15 amino acids. V lost 0 bases and J 7 bases, leaving 13 bases between the germline ends. The germline V gene has CDR1 MNHEY and CDR2 SMNVEV (reference sequence). Here the CDR3 reads CASSLSSRRGQPQHF. The CDR3 bases are TGTGCCAGCAGTTTATCGTCGCGCAGGGGCCAGCCCCAGCATTTT.